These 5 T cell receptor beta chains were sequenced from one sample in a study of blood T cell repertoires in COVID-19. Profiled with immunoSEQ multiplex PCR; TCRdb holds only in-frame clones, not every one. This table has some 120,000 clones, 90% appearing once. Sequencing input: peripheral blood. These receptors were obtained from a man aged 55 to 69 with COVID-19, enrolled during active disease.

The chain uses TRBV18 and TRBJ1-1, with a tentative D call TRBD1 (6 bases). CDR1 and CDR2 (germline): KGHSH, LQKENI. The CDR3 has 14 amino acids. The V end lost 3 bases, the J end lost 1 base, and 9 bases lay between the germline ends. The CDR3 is CASSPRQANTEAFF. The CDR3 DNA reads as TGTGCCAGCTCACCTAGACAGGCGAACACTGAAGCTTTCTTT. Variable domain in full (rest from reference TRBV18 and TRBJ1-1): NAGVMQNPRHLVRRRGQEARLRCSPMKGHSHVYWYRQLPEEGLKFMVYLQKENIIDESGMPKERFSAEFPKEGPSILRIQQVVRGDSAAYFCASSPRQANTEAFFGQGTRLTVV.

This CDR3 reads CASSLGQGRGKNTEAFF. CDR3 DNA: TGTGCCAGCAGCTTAGGACAGGGAAGAGGTAAGAACACTGAAGCTTTCTTT. V usage is TRBV11-3 and J usage is TRBJ1-1; 7 positions agree with TRBD1. V lost 1 base, J lost 1 base, and 9 bases stayed unmatched. The CDR3 runs 17 residues. Per germline, CDR1 SGHNT and CDR2 YENEEA.

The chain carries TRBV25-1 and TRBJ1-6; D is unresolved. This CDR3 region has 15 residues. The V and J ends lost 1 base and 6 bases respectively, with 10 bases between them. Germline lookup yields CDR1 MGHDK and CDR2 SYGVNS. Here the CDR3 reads CASSESQNLNSPLHF. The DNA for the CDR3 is TGTGCCAGCAGTGAATCTCAGAACCTTAATTCACCCCTCCACTTT.

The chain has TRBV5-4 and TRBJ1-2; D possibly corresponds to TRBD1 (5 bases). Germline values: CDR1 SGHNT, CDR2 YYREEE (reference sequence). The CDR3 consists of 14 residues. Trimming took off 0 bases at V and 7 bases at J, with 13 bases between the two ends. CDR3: CASSLVGQGSGYTF. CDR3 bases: TGTGCCAGCAGCTTGGTGGGGCAGGGAAGTGGCTACACCTTC.

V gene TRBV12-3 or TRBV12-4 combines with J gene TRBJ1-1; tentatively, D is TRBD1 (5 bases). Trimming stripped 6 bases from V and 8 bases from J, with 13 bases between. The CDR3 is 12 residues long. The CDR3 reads CASRGVQEEAFF. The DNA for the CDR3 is TGTGCCAGCAGAGGGGTCCAGGAAGAAGCTTTCTTT.